Listed here are 3 T cell receptor beta chains from one sample, sequenced in a study of T cell responses to AZD1222 COVID-19 vaccine (dated by TCRdb to the early 2020s). The library came from the immunoSEQ multiplex PCR assay. TCRdb obtained this table from immuneACCESS and retained in-frame rearrangements with V and J assigned. These tables miss some clones; where compared with another copy, unresolved V genes account for less than half of the shortfall, and the remainder is unexplained. This sample holds 120,000 to 150,000 clones; about 93% were observed only once. 4.5% to 6.5% of the sample is held by the ten biggest clonotypes. The sample's time point label, in plain terms: baseline before first vaccination. The sequences come from peripheral blood, collected on day 0 of AZD1222 vaccination. All receptors come from an adult in good health.

The chain carries TRBV5-1 and TRBJ2-7, with a tentative D call TRBD1 (6 bases). The CDR3 has 15 amino acids. In germline, CDR1 is SGHRS, CDR2 YFSETQ. Trimming left V 1 base short and J 0 bases short, with 11 bases between. CDR3 nucleotides: TGCGCCAGCAGCTTGACGATAGGGGGCTCCTACGAGCAGTACTTC. Amino acids: CASSLTIGGSYEQYF.

V is TRBV7-3 and J is TRBJ1-1; D is unresolved. The V end was cut by 3 bases, the J end by 0 bases, with 11 bases between. Per germline, CDR1 SGHTA and CDR2 FQGTGA. The CDR3 has 15 amino acids. DNA for the CDR3: TGTGCCAGCAGCTTCCAGCTGTCCCTGAACACTGAAGCTTTCTTT. As protein: CASSFQLSLNTEAFF. Together with reference TRBV7-3 and TRBJ1-1, the CDR3 gives the full variable domain: GAGVSQTPSNKVTEKGKYVELRCDPISGHTALYWYRQSLGQGPEFLIYFQGTGAADDSGLPNDRFFAVRPEGSVSTLKIQRTERGDSAVYLCASSFQLSLNTEAFFGQGTRLTVV.

The V gene is TRBV18, the J gene TRBJ1-2; 7 bases fit TRBD1. CDR1 is KGHSH and CDR2 is LQKENI in the germline V gene. Losses at the gene ends were 5 bases for V and 8 bases for J; bases not matched to a gene: 8. The CDR3 is 13 amino acids. CDR3 nucleotides: TGTGCCAGCTCATTCGACAGGGCTGGCGGCTACACCTTC. This translates into CASSFDRAGGYTF. Full variable domain (remainder filled in from reference TRBV18 and TRBJ1-2): NAGVMQNPRHLVRRRGQEARLRCSPMKGHSHVYWYRQLPEEGLKFMVYLQKENIIDESGMPKERFSAEFPKEGPSILRIQQVVRGDSAAYFCASSFDRAGGYTFGSGTRLTVV.